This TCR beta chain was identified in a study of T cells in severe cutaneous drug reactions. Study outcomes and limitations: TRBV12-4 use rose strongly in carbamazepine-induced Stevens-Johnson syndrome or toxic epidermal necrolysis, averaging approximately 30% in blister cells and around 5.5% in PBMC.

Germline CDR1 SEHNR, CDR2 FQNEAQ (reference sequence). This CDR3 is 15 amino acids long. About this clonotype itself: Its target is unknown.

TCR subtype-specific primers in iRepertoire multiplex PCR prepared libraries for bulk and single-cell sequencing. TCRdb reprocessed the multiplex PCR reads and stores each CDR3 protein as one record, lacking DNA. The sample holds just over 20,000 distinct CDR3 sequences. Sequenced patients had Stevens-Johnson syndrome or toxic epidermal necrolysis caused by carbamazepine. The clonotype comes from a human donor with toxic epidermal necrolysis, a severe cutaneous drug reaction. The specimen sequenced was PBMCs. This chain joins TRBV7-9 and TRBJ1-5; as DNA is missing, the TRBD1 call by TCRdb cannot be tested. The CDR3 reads CASSSGKGWNQPQHF.